Listed below are T cell receptor beta chains from one sample, sequenced in a study of identical twins. Using its own MiXCR run on the 5' RACE reads, TCRdb lists one record per CDR3 protein. The top ten hold 6% to 8.5% of the sample, which has hundreds of thousands of distinct CDR3 sequences, just under 9.5% seen once. These sequences were also reported in another study, on yellow fever vaccine responses in identical twins.

Sequenced input: CD8+ T cells sorted from blood. The receptors here all came from a woman under 30 in good health. Each CDR3 is given with its conserved first and last residue. Each record gives: CDR3 protein, V gene, clone size, J gene. Size tells how often a clone was seen (once, few, many) or the class of an expanded clone, and some rows leave it out.

CDR3 protein: CASSYRTVAYEQYF; V gene: TRBV6-2/TRBV6-3; clone size: -; J gene: TRBJ2-7
CDR3 protein: CSVTGDYEQYF; V gene: TRBV29-1; clone size: many; J gene: TRBJ2-7
CDR3 protein: CASSTRQGRNIGELFF; V gene: TRBV9; clone size: -; J gene: TRBJ2-2
CDR3 protein: CASSYPADRKGADTQYF; V gene: TRBV7-9; clone size: few; J gene: TRBJ2-3
CDR3 protein: CASSLESSSYNEQFF; V gene: TRBV5-6; clone size: many; J gene: TRBJ2-1
CDR3 protein: CASSLDGGNTDTQYF; V gene: TRBV7-9; clone size: -; J gene: TRBJ2-3
CDR3 protein: CSVGLAGDRDTQYF; V gene: TRBV29-1; clone size: many; J gene: TRBJ2-3
CDR3 protein: CASSGGLAGVTDTQYF; V gene: TRBV13; clone size: -; J gene: TRBJ2-3
CDR3 protein: CASSLDLYGYTF; V gene: TRBV11-2; clone size: -; J gene: TRBJ1-2
CDR3 protein: CSVRIATETQYF; V gene: TRBV20-1; clone size: few; J gene: TRBJ2-5
CDR3 protein: CASSPFGTVGPEPYEQYF; V gene: TRBV11-2; clone size: -; J gene: TRBJ2-7
CDR3 protein: CASSVQAQAEAFF; V gene: TRBV7-2; clone size: many; J gene: TRBJ1-1
CDR3 protein: CASSPRDRGIGTGELFF; V gene: TRBV4-3; clone size: few; J gene: TRBJ2-2
CDR3 protein: CASSQFLGSEQYF; V gene: TRBV4-2; clone size: many; J gene: TRBJ2-7
CDR3 protein: CASSLSSGYYEQYF; V gene: TRBV4-3; clone size: few; J gene: TRBJ2-7
CDR3 protein: CASSLGLPFQETQYF; V gene: TRBV7-6; clone size: -; J gene: TRBJ2-5
CDR3 protein: CSAFFPLAGGNTGELFF; V gene: TRBV20-1; clone size: few; J gene: TRBJ2-2
CDR3 protein: CASSLGQGIAEAFF; V gene: TRBV7-6; clone size: few; J gene: TRBJ1-1
CDR3 protein: CASSPPPAGGGSYEQYF; V gene: TRBV5-5; clone size: many; J gene: TRBJ2-7
CDR3 protein: CASSYSQNTEAFF; V gene: TRBV6-5; clone size: few; J gene: TRBJ1-1
CDR3 protein: CASSQVRGLAGAFPYEQYF; V gene: TRBV14; clone size: -; J gene: TRBJ2-7
CDR3 protein: CASTLDREHTWEQFF; V gene: TRBV12-3/TRBV12-4; clone size: -; J gene: TRBJ2-1
CDR3 protein: CSARSPGLKANEQFF; V gene: TRBV20-1; clone size: many; J gene: TRBJ2-1
CDR3 protein: CASSDDGSTDTQYF; V gene: TRBV6-4; clone size: many; J gene: TRBJ2-3
CDR3 protein: CATRSLAKSYNEQFF; V gene: TRBV28; clone size: few; J gene: TRBJ2-1
CDR3 protein: CASSQENNEQFF; V gene: TRBV4-1; clone size: few; J gene: TRBJ2-1
CDR3 protein: CASSFSQGSYNEQFF; V gene: TRBV5-1; clone size: -; J gene: TRBJ2-1
CDR3 protein: CAWSALPETSRYNEQFF; V gene: TRBV30; clone size: -; J gene: TRBJ2-1
CDR3 protein: CASSPRPTEREVTDTQYF; V gene: TRBV9; clone size: many; J gene: TRBJ2-3
CDR3 protein: CASSLLGLAGGRYEQYF; V gene: TRBV6-2/TRBV6-3; clone size: many; J gene: TRBJ2-7
CDR3 protein: CASSDIPRVGVAKNIQYF; V gene: TRBV25-1; clone size: -; J gene: TRBJ2-4
CDR3 protein: CAISEEGQPQHF; V gene: TRBV10-3; clone size: many; J gene: TRBJ1-5
CDR3 protein: CASGVSDGYTGELFF; V gene: TRBV7-9; clone size: many; J gene: TRBJ2-2
CDR3 protein: CASSPGTSGLSYEQYF; V gene: TRBV28; clone size: many; J gene: TRBJ2-7
CDR3 protein: CAWSGGTSYNEQFF; V gene: TRBV30; clone size: few; J gene: TRBJ2-1
CDR3 protein: CASSYEGETNEKLFF; V gene: TRBV6-5; clone size: -; J gene: TRBJ1-4
CDR3 protein: CASREFITGDSYEQYF; V gene: TRBV5-1; clone size: many; J gene: TRBJ2-7
CDR3 protein: CASSSLDRASSYNEQFF; V gene: TRBV11-2; clone size: -; J gene: TRBJ2-1
CDR3 protein: CASSLESGQGGSPLHF; V gene: TRBV5-1; clone size: -; J gene: TRBJ1-6
CDR3 protein: CSARDNGVASYEQYF; V gene: TRBV20-1; clone size: -; J gene: TRBJ2-7
CDR3 protein: CASSVGTARETQYF; V gene: TRBV18; clone size: -; J gene: TRBJ2-5
CDR3 protein: CASSPWSGVETDTQYF; V gene: TRBV18; clone size: -; J gene: TRBJ2-3